Judged by abundance, the clone carrying this T cell receptor beta chain is medium-sized. Its antigen is as yet unknown. This specimen belongs to a study of cytomegalovirus exposure and HLA in healthy donors. Study conclusions and caveats: Later on, a genetic analysis was performed. It linked a missense variant in DCLRE1C with V- and J-gene trimming of TCR beta. Serostatus for CMV was the only available immune exposure information. Sequences of the TCR beta chain were said to predict the HLA-A and HLA-B alleles of most subjects accurately. Clonal expansion was found to be greater in HLA-associated TCR beta chains than in equally common others in a later analysis.

Germline values: CDR1 MNHEY, CDR2 SVGAGI. The CDR3 runs 13 residues. Trimming removed 1 base at V and 12 bases at J, with 12 bases between. A multiplex PCR was run with 60 Vbeta primers and 13 Jbeta primers. Profiled with immunoSEQ multiplex PCR; TCRdb holds only in-frame clones, not every one. The sample contains about 95,000 clones, around 75% of which appear only once. This clonotype was sampled from a man aged 18 to 30 in good health and CMV-seropositive. The sample comprised PBMCs. The gene calls are TRBV6-5 and TRBJ1-4, with D perhaps TRBD1 (6 bases). Written as DNA, the CDR3 is TGTGCCAGCAGTTACTGGGAGGGGGTTGAACTGTTTTTT. As protein: CASSYWEGVELFF.